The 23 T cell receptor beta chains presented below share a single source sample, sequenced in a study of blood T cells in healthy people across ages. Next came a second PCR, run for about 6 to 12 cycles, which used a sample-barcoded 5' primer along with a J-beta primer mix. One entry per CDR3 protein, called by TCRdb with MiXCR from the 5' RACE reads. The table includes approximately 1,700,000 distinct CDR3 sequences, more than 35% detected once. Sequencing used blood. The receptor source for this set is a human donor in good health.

The CDR3 loop reads CASSLLTVGFTEAFF. CDR3 sequence (DNA): TGTGCCAGCAGTTTACTGACAGTTGGTTTCACTGAAGCTTTCTTT. The chain recombines TRBV28 with TRBJ1-1, with D possibly being TRBD1 (5 bases). The CDR3 covers 15 residues. The germline V gene encodes CDR1 MDHEN and CDR2 SYDVKM. V was clipped by 2 bases and J by 4 bases, with 14 bases between them.

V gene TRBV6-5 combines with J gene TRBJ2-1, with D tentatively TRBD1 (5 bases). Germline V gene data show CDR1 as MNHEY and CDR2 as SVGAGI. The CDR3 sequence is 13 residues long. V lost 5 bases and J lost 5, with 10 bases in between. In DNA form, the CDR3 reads TGTGCCAGCAGTCGGACATACCACAATGAGCAGTTCTTC. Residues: CASSRTYHNEQFF.

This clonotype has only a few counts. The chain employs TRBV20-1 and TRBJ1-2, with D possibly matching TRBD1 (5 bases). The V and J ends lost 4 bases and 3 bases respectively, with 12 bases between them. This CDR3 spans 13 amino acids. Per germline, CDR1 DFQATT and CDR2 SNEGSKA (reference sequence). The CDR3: CSAIPRDYYGYTF. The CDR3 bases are TGCAGTGCTATCCCCCGGGACTACTATGGCTACACCTTC.

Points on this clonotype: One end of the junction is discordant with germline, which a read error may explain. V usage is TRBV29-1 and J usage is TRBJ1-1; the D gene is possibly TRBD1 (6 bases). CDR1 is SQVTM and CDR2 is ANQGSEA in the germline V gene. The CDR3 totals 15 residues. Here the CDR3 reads CSVKDSSRTIAEAFF. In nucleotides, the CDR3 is TGCAGCGTGAAGGACAGCAGCCGAACGATCGCTGAGGCTTTCTTT.

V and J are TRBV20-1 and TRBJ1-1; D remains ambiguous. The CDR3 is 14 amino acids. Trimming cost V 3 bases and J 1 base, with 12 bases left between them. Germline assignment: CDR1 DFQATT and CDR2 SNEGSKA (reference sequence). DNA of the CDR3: TGCAGTGCTAGCGACGGAGGGTCGAACACTGAAGCTTTCTTT. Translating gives CSASDGGSNTEAFF.

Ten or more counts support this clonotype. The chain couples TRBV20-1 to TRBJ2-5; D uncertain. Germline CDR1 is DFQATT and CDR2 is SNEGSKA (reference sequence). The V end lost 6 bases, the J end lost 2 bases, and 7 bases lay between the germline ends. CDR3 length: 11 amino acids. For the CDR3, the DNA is TGCAGTGCCCCGGTTCAAGAGACCCAGTACTTC. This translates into CSAPVQETQYF.

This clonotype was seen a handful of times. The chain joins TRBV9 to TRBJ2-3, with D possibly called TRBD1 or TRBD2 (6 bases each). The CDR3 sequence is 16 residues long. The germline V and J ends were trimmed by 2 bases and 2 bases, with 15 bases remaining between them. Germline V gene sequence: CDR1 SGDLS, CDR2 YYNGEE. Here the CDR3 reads CASSVGPRGPTDTQYF. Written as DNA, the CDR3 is TGTGCCAGCAGCGTTGGGCCACGGGGGCCCACAGATACGCAGTATTTT.

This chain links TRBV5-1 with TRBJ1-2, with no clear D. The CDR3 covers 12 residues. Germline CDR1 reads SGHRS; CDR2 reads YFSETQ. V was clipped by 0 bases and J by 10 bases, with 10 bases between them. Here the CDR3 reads CASSLGNHDYTF. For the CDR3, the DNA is TGCGCCAGCAGCTTGGGGAACCACGACTACACCTTC.

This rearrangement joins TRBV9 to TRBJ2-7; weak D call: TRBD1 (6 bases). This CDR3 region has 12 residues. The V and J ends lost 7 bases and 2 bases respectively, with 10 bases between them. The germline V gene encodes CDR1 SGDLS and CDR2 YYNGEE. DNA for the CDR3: TGTGCCAGCGGCCGACAGGCCTACGAGCAGTACTTC. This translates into CASGRQAYEQYF.

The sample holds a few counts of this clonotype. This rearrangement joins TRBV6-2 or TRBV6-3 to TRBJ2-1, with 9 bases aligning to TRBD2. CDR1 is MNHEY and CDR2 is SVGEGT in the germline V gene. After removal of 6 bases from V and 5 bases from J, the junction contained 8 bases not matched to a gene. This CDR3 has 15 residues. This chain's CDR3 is CASSLASGVNNEQFF. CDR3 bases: TGTGCCAGCAGCCTCGCTAGCGGGGTGAACAATGAGCAGTTCTTC.

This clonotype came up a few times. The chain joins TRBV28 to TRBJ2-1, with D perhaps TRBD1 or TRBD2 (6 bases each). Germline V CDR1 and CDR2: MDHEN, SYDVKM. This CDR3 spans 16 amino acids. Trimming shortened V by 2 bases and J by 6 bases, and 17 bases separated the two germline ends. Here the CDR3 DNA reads TGTGCCAGCAGTTTACTGACGGGGGCCGGAGGCAATGAGCAGTTCTTC. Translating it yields CASSLLTGAGGNEQFF.

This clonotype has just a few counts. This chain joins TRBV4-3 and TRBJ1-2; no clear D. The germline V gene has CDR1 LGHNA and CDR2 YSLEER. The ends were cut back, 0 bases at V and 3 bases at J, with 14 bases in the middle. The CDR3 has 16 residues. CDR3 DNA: TGCGCCAGCAGCCAAGATGGACTTACTGCTTACTATGGCTACACCTTC. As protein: CASSQDGLTAYYGYTF.

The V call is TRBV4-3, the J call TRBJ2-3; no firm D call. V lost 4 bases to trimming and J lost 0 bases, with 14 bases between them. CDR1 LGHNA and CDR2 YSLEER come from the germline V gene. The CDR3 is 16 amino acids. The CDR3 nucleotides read TGCGCCAGCAGCCGATTAACGAGCTCTAGCACAGATACGCAGTATTTT. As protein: CASSRLTSSSTDTQYF.

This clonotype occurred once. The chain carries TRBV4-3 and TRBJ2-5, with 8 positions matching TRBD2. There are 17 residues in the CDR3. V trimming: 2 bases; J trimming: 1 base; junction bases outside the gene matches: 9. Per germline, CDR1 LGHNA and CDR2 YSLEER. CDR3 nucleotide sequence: TGCGCCAGCAGCCAAACGGGACGGGGGGGCCGCCAAGAGACCCAGTACTTC. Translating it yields CASSQTGRGGRQETQYF.

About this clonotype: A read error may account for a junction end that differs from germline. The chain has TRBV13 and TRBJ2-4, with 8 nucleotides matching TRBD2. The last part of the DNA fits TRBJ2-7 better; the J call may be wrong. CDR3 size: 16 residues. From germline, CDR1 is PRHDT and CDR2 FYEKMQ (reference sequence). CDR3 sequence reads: CASSPVSGAFSNEQYF. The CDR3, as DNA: TGTGCCAGCAGCCCGGTTAGCGGGGCCTTCTCCAACGAGCAGTACTTC.

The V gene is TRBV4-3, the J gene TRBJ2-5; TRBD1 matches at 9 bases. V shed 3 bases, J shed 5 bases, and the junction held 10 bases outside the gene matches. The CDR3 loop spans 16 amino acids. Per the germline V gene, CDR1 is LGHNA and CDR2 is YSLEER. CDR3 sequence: CASSQNPGQGGETQYF. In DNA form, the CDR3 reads TGCGCCAGCAGCCAGAACCCGGGACAGGGAGGTGAGACCCAGTACTTC.

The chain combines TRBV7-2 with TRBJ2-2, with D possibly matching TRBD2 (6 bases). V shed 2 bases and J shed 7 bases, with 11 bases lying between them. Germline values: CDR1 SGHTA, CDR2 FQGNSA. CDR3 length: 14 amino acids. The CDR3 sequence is CASSLTGVSGELFF. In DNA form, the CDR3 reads TGTGCCAGCAGCTTAACGGGGGTTAGCGGGGAGCTGTTTTTT.

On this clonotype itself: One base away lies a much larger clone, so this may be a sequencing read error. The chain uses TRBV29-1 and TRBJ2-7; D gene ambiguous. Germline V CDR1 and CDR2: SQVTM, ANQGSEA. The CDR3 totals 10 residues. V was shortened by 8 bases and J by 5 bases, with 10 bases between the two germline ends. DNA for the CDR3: TGCAGCATGTTGTTGAACGAGCAGTACTTC. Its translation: CSMLLNEQYF.

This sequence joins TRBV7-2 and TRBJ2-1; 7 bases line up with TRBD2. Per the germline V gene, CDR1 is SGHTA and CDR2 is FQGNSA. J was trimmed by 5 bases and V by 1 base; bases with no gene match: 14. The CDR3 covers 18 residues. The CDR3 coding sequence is TGTGCCAGCAGCTTAGGAGTAGTAACGAGCGGGATTCACAATGAGCAGTTCTTC. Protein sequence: CASSLGVVTSGIHNEQFF.

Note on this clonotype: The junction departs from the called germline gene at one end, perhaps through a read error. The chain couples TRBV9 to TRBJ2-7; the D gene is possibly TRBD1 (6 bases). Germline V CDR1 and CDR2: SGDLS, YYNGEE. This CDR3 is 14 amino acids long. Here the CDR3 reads CASSLRDTALGQYF. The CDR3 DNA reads TGTGCCAGCAGCCTCCGGGACACGGCACTGGGGCAGTACTTT.

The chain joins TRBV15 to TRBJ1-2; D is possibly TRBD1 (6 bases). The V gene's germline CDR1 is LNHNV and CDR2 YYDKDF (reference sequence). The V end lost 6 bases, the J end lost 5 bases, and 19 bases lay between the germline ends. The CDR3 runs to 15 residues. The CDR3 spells CATSKSRDTKYGYTF. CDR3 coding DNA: TGTGCCACCAGTAAAAGCCGGGACACCAAATATGGCTACACCTTC.

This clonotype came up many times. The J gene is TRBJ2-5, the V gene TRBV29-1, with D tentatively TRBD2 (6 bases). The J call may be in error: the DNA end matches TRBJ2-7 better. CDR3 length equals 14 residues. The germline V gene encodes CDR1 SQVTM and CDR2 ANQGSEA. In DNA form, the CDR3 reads TGCAGCGTTGAGGGTTGGGGGGAAGGAAACGAGCAGTACTTC. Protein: CSVEGWGEGNEQYF.

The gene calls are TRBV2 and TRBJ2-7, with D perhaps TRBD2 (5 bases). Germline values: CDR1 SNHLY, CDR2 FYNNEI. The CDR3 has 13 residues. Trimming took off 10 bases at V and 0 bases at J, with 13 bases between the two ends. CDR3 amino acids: CATGLYTSYEQYF. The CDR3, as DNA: TGTGCCACAGGACTCTACACCTCCTACGAGCAGTACTTC.